This TCR beta chain was recovered during a study of CD8+ T cells in alopecia areata (dated by TCRdb to between 2018 and 2020). Concerning the study at large: Treated patients were enrolled in an open-label pilot trial of oral tofacitinib at 5 to 10 mg twice daily for moderate-to-severe alopecia areata. Patients on tofacitinib were biopsied at baseline and after 4 and 24 weeks of treatment, and several of the patients also had a later scalp biopsy. In both human patients and the C3H/HeJ mouse model, the study applied high-throughput TCRbeta sequencing to look at T cell clonal expansion in alopecia areata. TCRbeta CDR3 regions were amplified by immunoSEQ multiplex PCR using 35 Vbeta forward and 13 Jbeta reverse primers. The SALT score, which quantifies the percentage of affected scalp surface area, was used to measure disease severity in treated patients. Scalp tissue and sorted CD4+ and CD8+ peripheral blood T cells from patchy and totalis/universalis alopecia areata patients and from healthy controls were covered by human TCRbeta sequencing. RNA was extracted with the PAXgene miRNA kit for fixed scalp, the miRNeasy kit for PBMCs, and the RNeasy kit for mouse skin. Clonality in the scalp was compared among normal scalp (n=4), patchy alopecia areata scalp (n=8), and alopecia totalis/universalis scalp (n=8). Patients received tofacitinib for 6 to 18 months and were then followed off drug for 6 months to check for delayed response and recurrence. Paper-wide results and their limitations: Shared TCR sequences between patients were less evident than in mice, which may be partly attributable to HLA diversity in the patient population. Unlike mouse skin, which is dominated by gammadelta T cells, normal human skin has resident alphabeta T cells that are also sequenced, and this complicates analysis of the scalp TCR repertoire. During tofacitinib treatment, many expanded lesional clones stuck around in both scalp and blood, and this persistence may partly explain why relapse happens after treatment is stopped. Because the treated cohort was small and had just a single nonresponder, larger studies are needed to establish links between baseline CD8+ expansion and response. Tofacitinib significantly decreased scalp clonality and the number of expanded CD8+ clones among the top 100 scalp clones. Compared with normal scalp, lesional scalp had higher clonality and more expanded CD8+ clones, particularly in alopecia totalis/universalis, a pattern that suggests antigenic drive.

The time point label for this specimen denotes: around 28 days on oral tofacitinib. The sample's treatment or condition label, decoded: oral pan-JAK inhibitor, 5-10 mg twice daily. Peripheral blood and lesional scalp punch biopsies were obtained from patients with alopecia areata. PBMCs were isolated by density centrifugation and stained for CD3, CD4 and CD8, and CD4+ and CD8+ T cells were sorted on a FACSAria. Its CDR3 holds 12 amino acids, cysteine through phenylalanine. The sequence is cut down to CDR3 DNA, 36 bases in frame from base 1. From a lookup of the germline V gene (reference sequence), CDR1 and CDR2 are GTSNPN and SVGIG. A word on this clone: Its antigen is not yet known. Per-base quality was not reported, and no clone a single base away is much larger than it.

Receptors were amplified or captured by the immunoSEQ multiplex PCR assay. For TCR sequencing, RNA was extracted from every sample and reverse transcribed into cDNA to serve as template. SuperScript III was used for first-strand cDNA synthesis, primed with a 2:1 mix of oligo-dT and random hexamers. A synthetic immune receptor repertoire was used to measure amplification bias, and any remaining bias was corrected computationally. In the original analysis: Raw reads were preprocessed to remove errors, and CDR3 was defined by IMGT conventions from the conserved cysteine to phenylalanine. Clonality was computed as 1 minus the Shannon entropy, with the entropy normalized by log2 of the number of productive unique TCRs. Scalp TCRbeta sequences were cross-referenced with sorted blood CD4 and CD8 repertoires so that the CD4 or CD8 identity of scalp clones could be inferred. This immuneACCESS table, as held by TCRdb, lists in-frame sequences with V and J called but not all clones. Of the missing ones, under half trace to an unresolved V gene in checked studies; the others have no known cause. V and J calls and clone size are given by that table; D and trimming were obtained from the DNA. A total of more than 95,000 clones appear in this sample, approximately 60% of them only once. The ten largest make up 4.5% to 6% of the sample.

The sequence derives from a human donor with alopecia areata. This receptor chain uses TRBV30 and TRBJ1-2; 5 matching bases give a weak D call of TRBD1. The sample here was CD4+ T cells sorted from blood, taken at week 4, from a patient treated with tofacitinib. This receptor has the CDR3 CALPSGLYGYTF. The sequenced DNA is TGTGCTCTACCCTCAGGGTTGTATGGCTACACCTTC.